These T cell receptor beta chains were read from a single sample in a study of coeliac disease. Assay: immunoSEQ multiplex PCR; the TCRdb copy retains only in-frame clones and omits some. The sample shows 4,000 to 4,500 clones, around two thirds of them seen only once. The sample comprised intraepithelial lymphocytes from the gut. These receptors originate from a woman aged 18-30 years with active celiac disease. The CDR3 runs from the conserved cysteine through the conserved F or W. Fields, in order: clone size, V gene, D gene, J gene, CDR3 DNA, CDR3 protein. A D gene is named only where the DNA matches it firmly. Some rows mark clone size as missing; the rest say once, few, many or name a class of expanded clone.

clone_size: .; v_call: TRBV29-1; d_call: TRBD1; j_call: TRBJ2-7; cdr3_nt: TGCAGCGTTGCAAACCCCCAGGGGGCGGGGTACGAGCAGTACTTC; cdr3_aa: CSVANPQGAGYEQYF
clone_size: few; v_call: TRBV5-8; d_call: .; j_call: TRBJ2-1; cdr3_nt: TGTGCCAGCAGCTTGGATCTAAACTCCTACAATGAGCAGTTCTTC; cdr3_aa: CASSLDLNSYNEQFF
clone_size: .; v_call: TRBV6-1; d_call: .; j_call: TRBJ2-3; cdr3_nt: TGTGCCAGCAGTGAAGCCAGTCTGCCTAGCACAGATACGCAGTATTTT; cdr3_aa: CASSEASLPSTDTQYF
clone_size: .; v_call: TRBV6-5; d_call: .; j_call: TRBJ1-1; cdr3_nt: TGTGCCAGCAGTTACTCTGCGGCGAACACTGAAGCTTTCTTT; cdr3_aa: CASSYSAANTEAFF
clone_size: .; v_call: TRBV6-5; d_call: .; j_call: TRBJ1-6; cdr3_nt: TGTGCCAGCAGTTACGGGGCAGGGGATTCACCCCTCCACTTT; cdr3_aa: CASSYGAGDSPLHF
clone_size: .; v_call: TRBV7-9; d_call: .; j_call: TRBJ2-6; cdr3_nt: TGTGCCAGCAGCCCCGCTGGGGCCAACGTCCTGACTTTC; cdr3_aa: CASSPAGANVLTF
clone_size: once; v_call: TRBV29-1; d_call: TRBD2; j_call: TRBJ2-7; cdr3_nt: TGCAGCGTTTCTAGCGGGGCTCACTACGAGCAGTACTTC; cdr3_aa: CSVSSGAHYEQYF
clone_size: few; v_call: TRBV7-3; d_call: .; j_call: TRBJ1-2; cdr3_nt: TGTGCCAGCAGCTTAACGGGGGGAGCGGATGGCTACACCTTC; cdr3_aa: CASSLTGGADGYTF
clone_size: .; v_call: TRBV4-2; d_call: .; j_call: TRBJ1-1; cdr3_nt: TGTGCCAGCAGCCGGAGGGATATGAACACTGAAGCTTTCTTT; cdr3_aa: CASSRRDMNTEAFF
clone_size: once; v_call: TRBV10-1; d_call: .; j_call: TRBJ2-7; cdr3_nt: TGCGCCAGCAGTCCGGGAACCTACGAGCAGTACTTC; cdr3_aa: CASSPGTYEQYF
clone_size: .; v_call: TRBV18; d_call: TRBD1; j_call: TRBJ1-1; cdr3_nt: TGTGCCAGCTCACGGGCCGGGACAGGGGTTGGCACTGAAGCTTTCTTT; cdr3_aa: CASSRAGTGVGTEAFF
clone_size: .; v_call: TRBV7-3; d_call: TRBD1; j_call: TRBJ1-2; cdr3_nt: TGTGCCAGCAGCTCCGGGACAGGGTGCACCTTC; cdr3_aa: CASSSGTGCTF
clone_size: .; v_call: TRBV13; d_call: .; j_call: TRBJ2-7; cdr3_nt: TGTGCCAGCAGCTTGGGGGGCCGGGGCGGGAGCTCCTACGAGCAGTACTTC; cdr3_aa: CASSLGGRGGSSYEQYF
clone_size: .; v_call: TRBV6-6; d_call: TRBD2; j_call: TRBJ2-7; cdr3_nt: TGTGCCAGCAGTCCATTAGCGGGGGTCTCCTACGAGCAGTACTTC; cdr3_aa: CASSPLAGVSYEQYF
clone_size: few; v_call: TRBV5-1; d_call: TRBD2; j_call: TRBJ2-5; cdr3_nt: TGCGCCAGCAGCTATACAGGACTAGCGGGCGGGCAAGAGACCCAGTACTTC; cdr3_aa: CASSYTGLAGGQETQYF
clone_size: .; v_call: TRBV5-4; d_call: TRBD2; j_call: TRBJ2-5; cdr3_nt: TGTGCCAGCAGCAGGGCTAGCGGGGCCCGGGAAGAGACCCAGTACTTC; cdr3_aa: CASSRASGAREETQYF
clone_size: few; v_call: TRBV7-2; d_call: .; j_call: TRBJ2-7; cdr3_nt: TGTGCCAGCAGCTCCGTCCCAGGCTACGAGCAGTACTTC; cdr3_aa: CASSSVPGYEQYF
clone_size: .; v_call: TRBV27; d_call: TRBD2; j_call: TRBJ2-7; cdr3_nt: TGTGCCAGCAGTTCCCCACGGAGCGGGAGGGCCCCCTACGAGCAGTACTTC; cdr3_aa: CASSSPRSGRAPYEQYF
clone_size: once; v_call: TRBV4-1; d_call: .; j_call: TRBJ2-7; cdr3_nt: TGCGCCAGCAGCCAATGGGAGTATATCACTGTGCGGGAGCAGTACTTC; cdr3_aa: CASSQWEYITVREQYF
clone_size: .; v_call: TRBV5-6; d_call: .; j_call: TRBJ2-7; cdr3_nt: TGTGCCAGCAGCTTATTTGTTGCAGGGGCCCCCTACGAGCAGTACTTC; cdr3_aa: CASSLFVAGAPYEQYF
clone_size: .; v_call: TRBV2; d_call: TRBD2; j_call: TRBJ2-1; cdr3_nt: TGTGCCAGCAGTGAAAAACTAGCGGGGGGTACAGACAATGAGCAGTTCTTC; cdr3_aa: CASSEKLAGGTDNEQFF
clone_size: .; v_call: TRBV27; d_call: .; j_call: TRBJ2-1; cdr3_nt: TGTGCCAGCAGTTTATTCTCCAGGGTGGGTTACAATGAGCAGTTCTTC; cdr3_aa: CASSLFSRVGYNEQFF
clone_size: large; v_call: TRBV5-5; d_call: TRBD1; j_call: TRBJ1-2; cdr3_nt: TGTGCCAGCAGCTTAGGACAGGGGATATGGTATGGCTACACCTTC; cdr3_aa: CASSLGQGIWYGYTF
clone_size: once; v_call: TRBV28; d_call: .; j_call: TRBJ2-1; cdr3_nt: TGTGCCAGCAGGTCCATTGAGGGAGGCCGATGGGAGCAGTTCTTC; cdr3_aa: CASRSIEGGRWEQFF
clone_size: .; v_call: TRBV19; d_call: .; j_call: TRBJ2-7; cdr3_nt: TGTGCCAGTAGTATCTCGGGGTCTTACGAGCAGTACTTC; cdr3_aa: CASSISGSYEQYF
clone_size: once; v_call: TRBV7-2; d_call: .; j_call: TRBJ1-1; cdr3_nt: TGTGCCAGCGCCCCGCAGGGCGGCACTGAAGCTTTCTTT; cdr3_aa: CASAPQGGTEAFF
clone_size: .; v_call: TRBV6-5; d_call: TRBD2; j_call: TRBJ2-1; cdr3_nt: TGTGCCAGCAGCGGACTAGCGGGGACCTACAATGAGCAGTTCTTC; cdr3_aa: CASSGLAGTYNEQFF
clone_size: .; v_call: TRBV15; d_call: .; j_call: TRBJ2-4; cdr3_nt: TGTGCCACCAGCAGAGATAAAGGCAGGGATAAAAACATTCAGTACTTC; cdr3_aa: CATSRDKGRDKNIQYF
clone_size: .; v_call: TRBV7-9; d_call: .; j_call: TRBJ2-1; cdr3_nt: TGTGCCAGCAGCTCACCGGACGGTCGGGGGCAGTTCTTC; cdr3_aa: CASSSPDGRGQFF